This is a list of T cell receptor beta chains from one sample in a study of OX40 agonist ivuxolimab in advanced cancers. Generated by immunoSEQ multiplex PCR, the TCRdb table keeps only in-frame clones and is missing some. The sample includes under 100,000 clones, approximately 85% seen only once; the top ten take about 2.3%. Sequencing used CD4+ or CD8+ T cells sorted from blood, obtained in a trial of the OX40 agonist ivuxolimab. The receptors originated from an adult with an advanced solid tumor such as melanoma, head and neck, liver or kidney cancer. Both conserved end residues are part of each CDR3. D genes are given only for firm matches. Clone size is not always given. Where it is, it says once, few, many or a class for expanded clones.

clone_size	v_call	d_call	j_call	cdr3_nt	cdr3_aa
-	TRBV6-1	TRBD1	TRBJ2-7	TGTGCCAGCAGTGAAGTGGGACAGGGGGATAGGGAGCAGTACTTC	CASSEVGQGDREQYF
-	TRBV5-1	TRBD1	TRBJ2-1	TGCGCCAGCAGCTCCGGCGCAGGGGGCAATGAGCAGTTCTTC	CASSSGAGGNEQFF
once	TRBV28	-	TRBJ1-2	TGTGCCAGCATCTCCCTCCCGGGGACCAATTATGGCTACACCTTC	CASISLPGTNYGYTF
-	TRBV19	-	TRBJ1-2	TGTGCCAGTAGTCTAAACCCTGAGGGCGGAGGATACTACACCTTC	CASSLNPEGGGYYTF
-	TRBV2	-	TRBJ1-6	TGTGCCAGCAGTGAACGACAGTCCTATAATTCACCCCTCCACTTT	CASSERQSYNSPLHF
-	TRBV6-5	-	TRBJ2-5	TGTGCCAGCAGACCCCGGGCCCAGCCCCAAGAGACCCAGTACTTC	CASRPRAQPQETQYF
few	TRBV28	-	TRBJ1-3	TGTGCCAGCAGTCCCCAGGGATACTCTGGAAACACCATATATTTT	CASSPQGYSGNTIYF
-	TRBV6-5	TRBD1	TRBJ1-4	TGTGCCAGCCAAGACAGGGCTAATGAAAAACTGTTTTTT	CASQDRANEKLFF
-	TRBV28	-	TRBJ1-5	TGTGCCAGCAGTTTAGCCATCGGGGAGGGGCAGCCCCAGCATTTT	CASSLAIGEGQPQHF
-	TRBV29-1	-	TRBJ1-3	TGCAGCGTCGTAACGTCCTCTGGAAACACCATATATTTT	CSVVTSSGNTIYF
-	TRBV6-5	-	TRBJ2-1	TGTGCCAGCATGTCTCCTTCCTACAATGAGCAGTTCTTC	CASMSPSYNEQFF
-	TRBV19	TRBD2	TRBJ2-5	TGTGCCAGTAGTATTAAGACTAGCGGTGGGACCCAGTACTTC	CASSIKTSGGTQYF
-	TRBV18	-	TRBJ2-7	TGTGCCAGCTCACCACCCCTAGCAGTCTACGAGCAGTACTTC	CASSPPLAVYEQYF
-	TRBV28	TRBD1	TRBJ1-3	TGTGCCAGCAGTCCAGGGGGGCGAAACGGAAACACCATATATTTT	CASSPGGRNGNTIYF
-	TRBV4-2	-	TRBJ1-2	TGTGCCAGCAGCCGGGACGGGAGTCAGGGCTACACCTTC	CASSRDGSQGYTF
-	TRBV19	TRBD1	TRBJ1-5	TGTGCCAGTAGTCCACTAGACAGGGGGGATCAGCCCCAGCATTTT	CASSPLDRGDQPQHF
-	TRBV15	-	TRBJ2-3	TGTGCCACCAGCAGAGAGTTAGGGGGGTGGGGCCAAGTCCCTTCCACAGATACGCAGTATTTT	CATSRELGGWGQVPSTDTQYF
-	TRBV6-4	-	TRBJ1-2	TGTGCCAGCAGTGACTCGACCAAGTTGGGGACTGGTGGTGGCTACACCTTC	CASSDSTKLGTGGGYTF